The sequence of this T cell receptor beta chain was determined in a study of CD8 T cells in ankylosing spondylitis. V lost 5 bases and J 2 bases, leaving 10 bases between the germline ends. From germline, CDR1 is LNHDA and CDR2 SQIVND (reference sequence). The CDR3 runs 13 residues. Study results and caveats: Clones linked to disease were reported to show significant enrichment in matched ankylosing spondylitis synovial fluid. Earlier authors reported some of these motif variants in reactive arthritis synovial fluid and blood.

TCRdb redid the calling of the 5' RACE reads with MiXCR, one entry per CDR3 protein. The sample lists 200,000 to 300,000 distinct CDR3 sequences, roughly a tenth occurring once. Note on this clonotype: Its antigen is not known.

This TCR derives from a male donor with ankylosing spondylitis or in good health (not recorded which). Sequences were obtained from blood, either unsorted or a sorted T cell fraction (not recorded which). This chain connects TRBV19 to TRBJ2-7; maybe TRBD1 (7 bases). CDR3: CASSQGEAYEQYF. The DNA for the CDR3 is TGTGCCAGTAGTCAGGGGGAGGCCTACGAGCAGTACTTC.